This T cell receptor beta chain was observed in a study of T-cell reconstitution after alpha-beta-depleted transplantation in children. This clonotype was seen a handful of times. Its cognate antigen is unknown. Construction of the TCRbeta library involved unique molecular identifiers. Each CDR3 protein gets one entry after TCRdb re-called the PCR reads with MiXCR. The sample lists hundreds of thousands of distinct CDR3 sequences; approximately 12% were seen once. Germline CDR1 is SGHTA and CDR2 is FQGNSA. This CDR3 comprises 16 residues. The V segment lost 4 bases and the J segment 1 base; nucleotides outside the gene matches: 5. General study findings and limits: Most T-cell counts and diversity one year after the transplant came from T cells that were newly produced. Some patients' high day-60 TCRbeta diversity was traced to surviving recipient T cells and thymic progenitors.

V usage is TRBV7-2 and J usage is TRBJ2-3; TRBD2 matches 10 bases. The TCR sequence derives from a male patient between 5 and 17 years old who had a stem cell transplant for acute myeloid leukemia, so the T cells may come from the graft donor. The material sequenced was PBMCs, mostly from graft donor cells, taken 360 days after TCRalphabeta/CD19-depleted stem cell transplant. The CDR3 reads CASSSPTSGGTDTQYF. The CDR3 DNA sequence: TGTGCCAGCAGCTCACCCACTAGCGGGGGCACAGATACGCAGTATTTT.